This TCR beta chain was identified in a study of vaccination and CD4 T cells after COVID-19. Study-level background: Ranging from 14 to 241, the interval between dose two and post-vaccine sampling had a median of 72 days. At days 161 to 241 post-vaccination, as well as at day 14, a few convalescent patients were sampled.

This clonotype was detected a few times. What it binds is unknown. Described time point: late sampling 161 to 241 days after vaccination in a few convalescent patients. Treatment of the sample: approximately 11-day PBMC culture with coronavirus spike peptide pools or control peptides (ViraFEST assay). The CDR3 extends over 13 amino acids. CDR1 MNHNS and CDR2 SASEGT come from the germline V gene. V lost 5 bases and J lost 4, with 11 bases in between. Oncomine TCR Beta short-read sequencing was applied to DNA from cultured CD4+ T cells. From the PCR reads, TCRdb called clonotypes with MiXCR, one entry per CDR3 protein. The sample comprises some 20,000 distinct CDR3 sequences, more than 30% of which are singletons, and 25% to 30% rests with the top ten.

The source of this sequence is a human donor who had recovered from COVID-19. This sequence joins TRBV6-1 and TRBJ2-5; a possible D gene is TRBD1 (6 bases). Sequencing was performed on CD4+ T cells from blood, cultured in vitro, taken about 7 months after SARS-CoV-2 vaccination. CDR3 nucleotide sequence: TGTGCCAGCAGTCCCGGGACACTAGAGACCCAGTACTTC. Its translation: CASSPGTLETQYF.